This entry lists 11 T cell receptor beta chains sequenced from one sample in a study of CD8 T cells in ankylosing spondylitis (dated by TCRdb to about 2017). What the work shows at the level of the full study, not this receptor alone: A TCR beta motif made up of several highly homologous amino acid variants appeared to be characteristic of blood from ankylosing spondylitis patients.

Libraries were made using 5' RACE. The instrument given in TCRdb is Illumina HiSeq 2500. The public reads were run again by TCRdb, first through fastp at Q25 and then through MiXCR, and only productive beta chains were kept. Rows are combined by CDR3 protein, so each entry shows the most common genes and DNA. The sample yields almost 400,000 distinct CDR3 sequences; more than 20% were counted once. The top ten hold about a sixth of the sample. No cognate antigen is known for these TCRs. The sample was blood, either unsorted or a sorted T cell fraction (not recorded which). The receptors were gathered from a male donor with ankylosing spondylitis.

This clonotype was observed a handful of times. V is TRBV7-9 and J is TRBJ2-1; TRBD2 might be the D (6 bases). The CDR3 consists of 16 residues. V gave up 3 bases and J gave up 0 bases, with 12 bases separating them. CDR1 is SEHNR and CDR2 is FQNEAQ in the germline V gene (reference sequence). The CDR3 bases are TGTGCCAGCAGCTTGGTCCCCGGGGGCTCCTACAATGAGCAGTTCTTC. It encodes CASSLVPGGSYNEQFF.

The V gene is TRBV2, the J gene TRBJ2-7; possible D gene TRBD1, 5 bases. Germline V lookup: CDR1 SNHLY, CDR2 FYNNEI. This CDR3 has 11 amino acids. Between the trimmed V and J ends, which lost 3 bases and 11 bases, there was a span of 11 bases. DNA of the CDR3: TGTGCCAGCAGTGAGGACACCCGAGAGTACTTC. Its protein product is CASSEDTREYF.

Here the CDR3 DNA reads TGTGCCAGCAGCCCCGGGGCTGTTTCCTACGAGCAGTACTTC. Its protein product is CASSPGAVSYEQYF. The chain joins TRBV11-2 to TRBJ2-7; D is tentatively TRBD1 or TRBD2 (5 bases each). CDR3 length: 14 amino acids. The germline gives CDR1 SGHAT, CDR2 FQNNGV. Trimming removed 5 bases at V and 1 base at J, with 12 bases between.

The CDR3 nucleotides are TGTGCCAGCAGTTTTGGGGGTTTCGGTGAAAAACTGTTTTTT. The encoded protein is CASSFGGFGEKLFF. The gene calls are TRBV12-3 or TRBV12-4 and TRBJ1-4; possible D gene TRBD1, 5 bases. The germline V and J ends were trimmed by 3 bases and 7 bases, with 12 bases remaining between them. This CDR3 has 14 residues.

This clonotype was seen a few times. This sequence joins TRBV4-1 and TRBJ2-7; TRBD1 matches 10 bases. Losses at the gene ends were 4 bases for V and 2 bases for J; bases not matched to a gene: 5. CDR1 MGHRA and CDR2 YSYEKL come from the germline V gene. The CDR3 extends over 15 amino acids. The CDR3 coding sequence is TGCGCCAGCAGCCGCGTAGGACAGGGGGCCTACGAGCAGTACTTC. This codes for CASSRVGQGAYEQYF.

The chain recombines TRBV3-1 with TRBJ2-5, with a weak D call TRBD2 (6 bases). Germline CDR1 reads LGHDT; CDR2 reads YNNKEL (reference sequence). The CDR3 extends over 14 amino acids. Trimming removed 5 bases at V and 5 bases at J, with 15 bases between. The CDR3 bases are TGTGCCAGCAGCGTTACCGGGAGCACGGAGACCCAGTACTTC. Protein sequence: CASSVTGSTETQYF.

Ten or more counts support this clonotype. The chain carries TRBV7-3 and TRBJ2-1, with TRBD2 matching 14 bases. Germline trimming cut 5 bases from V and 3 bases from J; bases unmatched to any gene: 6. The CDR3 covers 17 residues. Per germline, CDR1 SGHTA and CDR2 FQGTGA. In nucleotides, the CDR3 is TGTGCCAGCAGCCGAGGGACTAGCGGGAGAAGCTACAATGAGCAGTTCTTC. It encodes CASSRGTSGRSYNEQFF.

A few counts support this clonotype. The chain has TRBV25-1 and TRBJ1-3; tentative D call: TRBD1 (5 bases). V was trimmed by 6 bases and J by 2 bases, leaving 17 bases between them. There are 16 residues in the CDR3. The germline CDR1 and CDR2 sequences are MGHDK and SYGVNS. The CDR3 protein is CASSSTRESAGNTIYF. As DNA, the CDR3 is TGTGCCAGCAGCAGCACCAGGGAGTCAGCTGGAAACACCATATATTTT.

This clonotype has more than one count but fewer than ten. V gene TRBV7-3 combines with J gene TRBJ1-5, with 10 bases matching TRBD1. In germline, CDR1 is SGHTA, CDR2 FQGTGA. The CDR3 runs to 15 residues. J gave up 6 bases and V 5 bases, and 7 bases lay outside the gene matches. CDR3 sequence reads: CASSLTGGVGQPQHF. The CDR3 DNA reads TGTGCCAGCAGCCTGACAGGGGGCGTGGGTCAGCCCCAGCATTTT.

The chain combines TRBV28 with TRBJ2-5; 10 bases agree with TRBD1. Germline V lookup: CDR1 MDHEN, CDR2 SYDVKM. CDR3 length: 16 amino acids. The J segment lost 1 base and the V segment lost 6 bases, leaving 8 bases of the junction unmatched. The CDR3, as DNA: TGTGCCAGCAGGGTCCCGGGACAGGGGAGCCAAGAGACCCAGTACTTC. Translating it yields CASRVPGQGSQETQYF.

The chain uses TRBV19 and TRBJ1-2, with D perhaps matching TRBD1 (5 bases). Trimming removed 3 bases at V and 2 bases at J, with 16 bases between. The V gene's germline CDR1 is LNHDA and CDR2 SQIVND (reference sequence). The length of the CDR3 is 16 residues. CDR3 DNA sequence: TGTGCCAGTAGTATCGTTGGGGGGAATCGCAACTATGGCTACACCTTC. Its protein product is CASSIVGGNRNYGYTF. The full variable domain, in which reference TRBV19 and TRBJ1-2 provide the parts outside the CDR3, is DGGITQSPKYLFRKEGQNVTLSCEQNLNHDAMYWYRQDPGQGLRLIYYSQIVNDFQKGDIAEGYSVSREKKESFPLTVTSAQKNPTAFYLCASSIVGGNRNYGYTFGSGTRLTVV.